These 28 T cell receptor beta chains originate from one sample sequenced in a study of blood T cell repertoires in COVID-19. The table came from immunoSEQ multiplex PCR; TCRdb's copy has only in-frame clones and leaves some out. The table shows some 390,000 clones, with around 86% occurring only once. Sequenced input: peripheral blood. These receptors all come from a human donor in a cohort sampled during active COVID-19.

This clone showed up just a few times. V and J are TRBV6-5 and TRBJ1-5; D perhaps matches TRBD1 (6 bases). V lost 6 bases and J lost 2, with 14 bases in between. The CDR3 runs to 15 residues. Germline V gene data show CDR1 as MNHEY and CDR2 as SVGAGI. The CDR3 DNA sequence: TGTGCCAGCAGCTTACGGGCAGGGGGCAATCAGCCCCAGCATTTT. Its protein is CASSLRAGGNQPQHF.

This CDR3 is CASSSFFGTSGARSETQYF. CDR3 bases: TGTGCCAGCAGCTCTTTCTTCGGGACTAGCGGAGCCCGGTCAGAGACCCAGTACTTC. The chain joins TRBV7-9 to TRBJ2-5; 11 nucleotides align to TRBD2. V lost 4 bases and J lost 4; bases outside the gene matches: 17. Germline loops: CDR1 SEHNR, CDR2 FQNEAQ (reference sequence). CDR3 length: 19 residues.

J is TRBJ1-5 and V is TRBV19; D is perhaps TRBD1 (5 bases). This CDR3 region has 13 residues. Germline V lookup: CDR1 LNHDA, CDR2 SQIVND (reference sequence). V lost 7 bases, J lost 6 bases, and 13 bases lay in between. The CDR3 DNA reads TGTGCCAGTACCCCAGGGTTAGGTCAGCCCCAGCATTTT. Translating it yields CASTPGLGQPQHF.

CDR3 DNA sequence: TGTGCCAGCAGCCCAAGGACAGGGAAATCCTACGAGCAGTACTTC. Its protein product is CASSPRTGKSYEQYF. This chain joins TRBV3-1 (or the pseudogene TRBV3-2) and TRBJ2-7; 8 nucleotides match TRBD1. The CDR3 covers 15 residues. In germline, CDR1 is LGHDT, CDR2 YNNKEL (reference sequence). J gave up 1 base and V 4 bases, and 6 bases lay outside the gene matches.

The chain combines TRBV7-8 with TRBJ2-7; tentatively, D is TRBD2 (6 bases). V was cut by 3 bases and J by 3 bases, with 9 bases left in between. From germline, CDR1 is SGHVS and CDR2 FQNEAQ. This CDR3 has 13 residues. CDR3 DNA sequence: TGTGCCAGCAGCTTGACTAGTTTCTACGAGCAGTACTTC. It translates to CASSLTSFYEQYF.

The V and J genes are TRBV28 and TRBJ2-1, with D tentatively TRBD1 (5 bases). Looked up from germline, CDR1 is MDHEN and CDR2 is SYDVKM. Trimming shortened V by 6 bases and J by 4 bases, and 16 bases separated the two germline ends. The CDR3 covers 15 residues. The DNA of the CDR3 is TGTGCCAGCAGCCCCCGTAGTGGACATTACAATGAGCAGTTCTTC. This translates into CASSPRSGHYNEQFF.

The chain uses TRBV5-1 and TRBJ1-4; weak D call: TRBD1 (5 bases). Deletions cut 0 bases from V and 7 bases from J, with 13 bases between. This CDR3 region has 15 residues. CDR1 SGHRS and CDR2 YFSETQ come from the germline V gene. The CDR3 region has the DNA TGCGCCAGCAGCTTGGAAGGTCAGGGTGGTGAAAAACTGTTTTTT. This gives the protein CASSLEGQGGEKLFF.

The rearrangement joins TRBV7-9 to TRBJ1-2; D perhaps matches TRBD1 (6 bases). Deletions cut 0 bases from V and 8 bases from J, with 13 bases between. The CDR3 covers 14 residues. Germline CDR1 SEHNR, CDR2 FQNEAQ (reference sequence). CDR3 residues: CASSLAIQGTGYTF. The CDR3 nucleotides read TGTGCCAGCAGCTTAGCTATCCAGGGGACCGGCTACACCTTC.

J is TRBJ2-5 and V is TRBV7-3, with 8 bases matching TRBD1. Germline CDR1 is SGHTA and CDR2 is FQGTGA. The CDR3 covers 13 residues. The ends lost 5 bases at V and 5 bases at J; junction bases unmatched: 4. As DNA, the CDR3 is TGTGCCAGCAGCCCGGACAGGGACGAGACCCAGTACTTC. Its protein product is CASSPDRDETQYF.

The chain uses TRBV19 and TRBJ2-1; D is perhaps TRBD2 (6 bases). V was clipped by 2 bases and J by 2 bases, with 10 bases between them. The CDR3 contains 15 residues. Germline V CDR1 and CDR2: LNHDA, SQIVND (reference sequence). The CDR3 sequence: CASSIRRAAYNEQFF. CDR3 nucleotides: TGTGCCAGTAGTATAAGGAGGGCAGCCTACAATGAGCAGTTCTTC.

A single count supports this clone. The chain is built from TRBV13 and TRBJ2-3, with D possibly matching TRBD2 (6 bases). The V end was cut by 6 bases, the J end by 3 bases, with 19 bases between. CDR3 length equals 16 residues. The germline gives CDR1 PRHDT, CDR2 FYEKMQ (reference sequence). CDR3 sequence (DNA): TGTGCCAGCAGTTCGGCAGGGAGGAGAGGGACAGATACGCAGTATTTT. Translating gives CASSSAGRRGTDTQYF.

This clone appeared a few times. The chain links TRBV2 to TRBJ2-7; possibly TRBD2 for D (6 bases). The germline gives CDR1 SNHLY, CDR2 FYNNEI. The CDR3 is 14 residues long. V gave up 9 bases and J gave up 0 bases, with 15 bases separating them. This CDR3 is CASMEGSFSYEQYF. In DNA, the CDR3 is TGTGCCAGTATGGAGGGGAGTTTCTCCTACGAGCAGTACTTC.

This chain joins TRBV6-5 and TRBJ1-6; D is undetermined. The CDR3 contains 14 residues. The germline V and J ends were trimmed by 5 bases and 7 bases, with 12 bases remaining between them. Germline CDR1 is MNHEY and CDR2 is SVGAGI. The CDR3 coding sequence is TGTGCCAGCAGTAGAACTCCTAAAAATTCACCCCTCCACTTT. Translation: CASSRTPKNSPLHF.

J is TRBJ1-4 and V is TRBV6-5, with D possibly being TRBD1 (5 bases). Trimming stripped 2 bases from V and 6 bases from J, with 10 bases between. Germline loops: CDR1 MNHEY, CDR2 SVGAGI. The CDR3 covers 14 residues. CDR3 bases: TGTGCCAGCAGTTACATGGGGCCGGATGAAAAACTGTTTTTT. Translated, it gives CASSYMGPDEKLFF.

The chain uses TRBV5-1 and TRBJ1-3, with a possible D match to TRBD1 (6 bases). The germline V and J ends were trimmed by 4 bases and 2 bases, with 10 bases remaining between them. The CDR3 has 14 residues. CDR1 SGHRS and CDR2 YFSETQ come from the germline V gene. The DNA of the CDR3 is TGCGCCAGCAGCCCCCAGGGGACTGGAAACACCATATATTTT. It translates to CASSPQGTGNTIYF.

The chain uses TRBV5-1 and TRBJ2-1, with D maybe TRBD1 (6 bases). V was trimmed by 4 bases and J by 5 bases, leaving 13 bases between them. The CDR3 is made up of 14 amino acids. In germline, CDR1 is SGHRS, CDR2 YFSETQ. CDR3 DNA: TGCGCCAGCAGCGACCGGACAGCAAACAATGAGCAGTTCTTC. This encodes CASSDRTANNEQFF.

The chain is built from TRBV7-8 and TRBJ2-5; TRBD2 is a possible D gene (5 bases). The CDR3 length is 15 residues. Trimming pared 7 bases from V and 3 bases from J, leaving 18 bases between. In germline, CDR1 is SGHVS, CDR2 FQNEAQ. This chain's CDR3 is CASTQSWPGKETQYF. DNA for the CDR3: TGTGCCAGCACCCAAAGTTGGCCCGGGAAAGAGACCCAGTACTTC.

The CDR3 DNA sequence: TGTGCCGCGAAAAGTGTGATGCAAGAGACCCAGTACTTC. Translated, it gives CAAKSVMQETQYF. The chain recombines TRBV6-5 with TRBJ2-5; D not resolved. The germline V gene has CDR1 MNHEY and CDR2 SVGAGI. The V end was cut by 11 bases, the J end by 2 bases, with 15 bases between. This CDR3 has 13 amino acids.

The J gene is TRBJ2-3, the V gene TRBV6-5; 7 nucleotides line up with TRBD2. The CDR3 contains 15 residues. V gave up 6 bases and J gave up 3 bases; unmatched junction bases: 9. Germline lookup yields CDR1 MNHEY and CDR2 SVGAGI. The CDR3 loop is CASRPQGGVTDTQYF. DNA of the CDR3: TGTGCCAGCAGACCCCAGGGAGGGGTAACAGATACGCAGTATTTT.

This clone has only one observation. This chain joins TRBV5-1 and TRBJ1-6; 8 bases are shared with TRBD1. This CDR3 contains 16 residues. V was clipped by 2 bases and J by 10 bases; unmatched bases: 11. Per the germline V gene, CDR1 is SGHRS and CDR2 is YFSETQ. As DNA, the CDR3 is TGCGCCAGCAGCTTAATTCCGACAGGGGCTGAGTCACCCCTCCACTTT. Amino acids: CASSLIPTGAESPLHF.

The chain has TRBV6-5 and TRBJ1-3; 8 bases line up with TRBD1. The CDR3 spans 16 residues. Germline V gene sequence: CDR1 MNHEY, CDR2 SVGAGI. The trim removed 4 bases at V and 4 bases at J, leaving 9 bases unmatched. CDR3 loop: CASSSGQGLRGNTIYF. CDR3 sequence (DNA): TGTGCCAGCAGTTCTGGACAGGGTCTCAGGGGAAACACCATATATTTT.

This clone was seen only once. The rearrangement uses TRBV7-9 and TRBJ2-3, with 9 bases fitting TRBD2. The CDR3 is 16 amino acids. Trimming cost V 7 bases and J 1 base; bases outside gene matches: 9. Germline values: CDR1 SEHNR, CDR2 FQNEAQ (reference sequence). CDR3 residues: CASTPRVAGGTDTQYF. CDR3 bases: TGTGCCAGCACCCCTCGGGTAGCGGGGGGCACAGATACGCAGTATTTT.

The chain has TRBV4-2 and TRBJ1-4; D is possibly TRBD1 (6 bases). V was shortened by 0 bases and J by 6 bases, with 8 bases between the two germline ends. The germline V gene has CDR1 LGHNA and CDR2 YNFKEQ. CDR3 length equals 14 residues. Here the CDR3 reads CASSQDRGYEKLFF. CDR3 in DNA: TGTGCCAGCAGCCAAGACAGGGGCTATGAAAAACTGTTTTTT.

The V gene is TRBV19, the J gene TRBJ1-5; 9 nucleotides agree with TRBD1. With 4 bases clipped from V and 5 bases from J, the junction kept 9 bases outside the gene matches. CDR3 length: 16 amino acids. Germline CDR1 is LNHDA and CDR2 is SQIVND (reference sequence). The CDR3 DNA sequence: TGTGCCAGTAGTAAGGGACAGGGAGTGGTGGATCAGCCCCAGCATTTT. This codes for CASSKGQGVVDQPQHF.

The rearrangement links TRBV5-1 to TRBJ2-1; D not resolved. The V end lost 4 bases, the J end lost 6 bases, and 11 bases lay between the germline ends. Germline V gene data show CDR1 as SGHRS and CDR2 as YFSETQ. The CDR3 consists of 13 residues. The CDR3 sequence is CASSVDWSNEQFF. The CDR3 DNA reads as TGCGCCAGCAGCGTAGACTGGTCCAATGAGCAGTTCTTC.

A few counts support this clone. V usage is TRBV4-2 and J usage is TRBJ1-2, with D unclear. Trimming cost V 1 base and J 6 bases, with 12 bases left between them. This CDR3 contains 14 residues. The germline gives CDR1 LGHNA, CDR2 YNFKEQ. CDR3 region: CASSQGGGPDGYTF. The CDR3 region has the DNA TGTGCCAGCAGCCAAGGGGGAGGGCCCGATGGCTACACCTTC.

This chain joins TRBV5-4 and TRBJ2-2; TRBD2 matches 8 bases. This CDR3 spans 16 amino acids. Losses at the gene ends were 4 bases for V and 6 bases for J; bases not matched to a gene: 11. Per germline, CDR1 SGHNT and CDR2 YYREEE (reference sequence). CDR3 nucleotides: TGTGCCAGCAGCGGGGGGACTAGGCGCAACGCCGGGGAGCTGTTTTTT. Its translation is CASSGGTRRNAGELFF.

This clone was observed once. This chain joins TRBV4-1 and TRBJ1-1; tentatively, D is TRBD1 (6 bases). The CDR3 is 18 residues long. CDR1 is MGHRA, CDR2 YSYEKL, per germline. V was trimmed by 0 bases and J by 1 base, leaving 18 bases between them. CDR3 loop: CASSQDSGTSTRNTEAFF. CDR3 coding DNA: TGCGCCAGCAGCCAAGATTCGGGGACAAGTACTCGGAACACTGAAGCTTTCTTT.